The entry below gives a single T cell receptor beta chain sequence along with its context. Its antigen is still unknown. The study recruited healthy Caucasian donors from Russia who were aged about 6 to 95. Extraction yielded at least 6 micrograms of total RNA per sample. This specimen comes from a study of blood T cells in healthy people across ages. Germline V lookup: CDR1 LGHNA, CDR2 YNFKEQ. This CDR3 contains 16 residues. Trimming pared 1 base from V and 3 bases from J, leaving 13 bases between. A second PCR, run for about 7 to 11 cycles, used a sample-barcoded 5' primer plus a J-beta primer mix. Each cDNA molecule, via a template-switch adaptor with 12 random nucleotides, was tagged. TCRdb reprocessed the 5' RACE reads with MiXCR, giving one entry per CDR3 protein. Of 910,000 or so distinct CDR3 sequences listed, roughly 51% are singletons. Points from the study as a whole: Donors of long life had a larger count of naive CD4+ cells and greater diversity than aged donors.

This TCR derives from an older woman in good health. The sequencing sample was made of blood. The rearrangement links TRBV4-2 to TRBJ1-5; D is undetermined. CDR3 nucleotides: TGTGCCAGCAGCCAAGGGGCTAGGGTTCTCAATCAGCCCCAGCATTTT. Amino acids: CASSQGARVLNQPQHF.